These 28 T cell receptor beta chains were all obtained from the same sample, sequenced in a study of blood T cell repertoires in COVID-19. Generated by immunoSEQ multiplex PCR, the TCRdb table keeps only in-frame clones and is missing some. The profile shows roughly 250,000 clones, approximately 85% of them singletons. The material sequenced was peripheral blood. Every receptor here comes from a woman younger than 45 with acute or convalescent COVID-19.

This chain uses TRBV9 with TRBJ2-5, with a weak D call TRBD2 (7 bases). This CDR3 has 17 amino acids. The V end lost 8 bases, the J end lost 5 bases, and 28 bases lay between the germline ends. Per the germline V gene, CDR1 is SGDLS and CDR2 is YYNGEE. The CDR3 DNA is TGTGCCAGTGACCAACAGGGACGTCTCCTGGGGGGGGAGACCCAGTACTTC. Translating gives CASDQQGRLLGGETQYF.

The rearrangement uses TRBV15 and TRBJ2-7; 7 bases fit TRBD2. CDR3 length: 13 residues. Trimming took 5 bases from V and 6 from J; bases not matched to a gene: 7. Germline V CDR1 and CDR2: LNHNV, YYDKDF (reference sequence). CDR3 nucleotide sequence: TGTGCCACCAGCTCTAGCGGAGGGCCCGAGCAGTACTTC. Protein: CATSSSGGPEQYF.

The chain is built from TRBV19 and TRBJ2-7; D gene ambiguous. The CDR3 has 13 amino acids. V shed 7 bases and J shed 1 base, with 11 bases lying between them. CDR1 is LNHDA, CDR2 SQIVND, per germline (reference sequence). In DNA, the CDR3 is TGTGCCAGTAAATTTGCCGGTTCCTACGAGCAGTACTTC. Amino acids: CASKFAGSYEQYF.

The chain carries TRBV5-1 and TRBJ2-1; 11 bases line up with TRBD2. Germline assignment: CDR1 SGHRS and CDR2 YFSETQ. The V and J ends lost 3 bases and 4 bases, in that order; junction bases with no gene match: 9. This CDR3 has 17 residues. In nucleotides, the CDR3 is TGCGCCAGCAGCTACCTCGGCCGGACTAGCGGGTACAATGAGCAGTTCTTC. Protein product: CASSYLGRTSGYNEQFF.

The chain carries TRBV10-3 and TRBJ1-2; D is unresolved. Germline CDR1 and CDR2: ENHRY and SYGVKD. This CDR3 is 13 amino acids long. Trimming cost V 6 bases and J 0 bases, with 8 bases left between them. CDR3 DNA: TGTGCCATCAGACTGACACCTAACTATGGCTACACCTTC. Residues: CAIRLTPNYGYTF.

The J gene is TRBJ2-2, the V gene TRBV6-6, with TRBD1 matching 9 bases. The V gene's germline CDR1 is MNHNY and CDR2 SVGAGI (reference sequence). Trimming took 5 bases from V and 4 from J; bases not matched to a gene: 11. CDR3 length: 17 residues. The CDR3 DNA is TGTGCCAGCAGTCCCCGACCGACAGGGGGTGGCACCGGGGAGCTGTTTTTT. Its protein product is CASSPRPTGGGTGELFF.

The chain couples TRBV12-3 or TRBV12-4 to TRBJ2-7; possible D gene TRBD1, 5 bases. Trimming stripped 2 bases from V and 5 bases from J, with 10 bases between. The CDR3 contains 13 residues. CDR3 coding DNA: TGTGCCAGCAGTTTAAATGGGGCCAACGAGCAGTACTTC. Protein product: CASSLNGANEQYF.

V and J are TRBV5-1 and TRBJ2-7, with 7 positions matching TRBD1. The CDR3 runs to 16 residues. The germline gives CDR1 SGHRS, CDR2 YFSETQ. The junction had 10 bases not matched to a gene; V was cut back by 0 bases and J by 4 bases. The CDR3 loop reads CASSLGQGMLDYEQYF. CDR3 coding DNA: TGCGCCAGCAGCTTGGGACAGGGTATGTTGGATTACGAGCAGTACTTC.

This clone was seen only a few times. The chain combines TRBV7-9 with TRBJ1-1; 9 bases match TRBD1. This CDR3 has 15 amino acids. Losses at the gene ends were 5 bases for V and 4 bases for J; bases not matched to a gene: 8. Germline values: CDR1 SEHNR, CDR2 FQNEAQ (reference sequence). Written as DNA, the CDR3 is TGTGCCAGCAGCAAGAGGACAGGGGCGAGCACTGAAGCTTTCTTT. Translated: CASSKRTGASTEAFF.

This chain connects TRBV25-1 to TRBJ1-4; D might be TRBD1 (6 bases). Germline assignment: CDR1 MGHDK and CDR2 SYGVNS. Trimming took 2 bases from V and 11 from J, leaving 18 bases between them. The CDR3 consists of 15 residues. The CDR3 reads CASSETQGRMGKLFF. In nucleotides, the CDR3 is TGTGCCAGCAGTGAAACTCAGGGGCGGATGGGGAAACTGTTTTTT.

The chain joins TRBV30 to TRBJ2-2; possibly TRBD1 for D (5 bases). V was cut by 1 base and J by 1 base, with 10 bases left in between. Germline-derived CDR1 and CDR2 are GTSNPN and SVGIG (reference sequence). CDR3 length equals 15 residues. The CDR3 coding sequence is TGTGCCTGGAGTGGATTAGGACAGAACACCGGGGAGCTGTTTTTT. Translation: CAWSGLGQNTGELFF.

The rearrangement joins TRBV7-2 to TRBJ2-3, with a possible D match to TRBD1 (6 bases). Germline CDR1 and CDR2: SGHTA and FQGNSA. Trimming removed 7 bases from V and 3 bases from J, with 20 bases in between. This CDR3 is 16 amino acids long. CDR3 sequence: CASNKWGTSNTDTQYF. CDR3 nucleotides: TGTGCCAGCAATAAGTGGGGGACATCTAATACAGATACGCAGTATTTT.

The CDR3 DNA sequence: TGTGCCAGCAGACCAGCGGGGCTAGCGGGTCGGGATACGCAGTATTTT. As protein: CASRPAGLAGRDTQYF. V usage is TRBV7-6 and J usage is TRBJ2-3; 8 bases agree with TRBD2. Germline V CDR1 and CDR2: SGHVS, FNYEAQ. This CDR3 contains 16 residues. V was clipped by 6 bases and J by 6 bases; unmatched bases: 14.

The CDR3 here is CASAPGGVHSGNTIYF. CDR3 DNA: TGTGCCAGCGCACCAGGAGGGGTCCACTCTGGAAACACCATATATTTT. V usage is TRBV28 and J usage is TRBJ1-3; D possibly corresponds to TRBD1 (5 bases). This CDR3 has 16 residues. V lost 8 bases to trimming and J lost 0 bases, with 17 bases between them. The V gene's germline CDR1 is MDHEN and CDR2 SYDVKM.

This rearrangement joins TRBV5-1 to TRBJ2-3; D perhaps matches TRBD1 (6 bases). Trimming pared 2 bases from V and 1 base from J, leaving 14 bases between. Germline CDR1 SGHRS, CDR2 YFSETQ. This CDR3 region has 16 residues. The CDR3 loop reads CASSLTGPPRTDTQYF. CDR3 nucleotide sequence: TGCGCCAGCAGCTTAACAGGGCCGCCCCGCACAGATACGCAGTATTTT.

The J gene is TRBJ2-1, the V gene TRBV4-2; TRBD2 matches 8 bases. This CDR3 spans 16 amino acids. V gave up 0 bases and J gave up 5 bases; unmatched junction bases: 6. Germline CDR1 reads LGHNA; CDR2 reads YNFKEQ. CDR3 nucleotides: TGTGCCAGCAGCCAAGAAGCGGGAGTTTGGGACAATGAGCAGTTCTTC. Residues: CASSQEAGVWDNEQFF.

This chain joins TRBV27 and TRBJ2-3, with a tentative D call TRBD1 (5 bases). CDR1 is MNHEY and CDR2 is SMNVEV in the germline V gene (reference sequence). Trimming cost V 5 bases and J 0 bases, with 18 bases left between them. The CDR3 consists of 17 residues. The CDR3: CASSPSPQRQSTDTQYF. In nucleotides, the CDR3 is TGTGCCAGCAGTCCATCCCCCCAGAGACAGAGCACAGATACGCAGTATTTT.

This chain links TRBV11-2 with TRBJ2-3, with 7 nucleotides matching TRBD1. The trim removed 4 bases at V and 1 base at J, leaving 8 bases unmatched. The CDR3 covers 16 residues. From germline, CDR1 is SGHAT and CDR2 FQNNGV. The CDR3 DNA reads TGTGCCAGCAGCTCAGCACAGGGGTTCGGCACAGATACGCAGTATTTT. Translation gives CASSSAQGFGTDTQYF.

This clone was observed a few times. The chain combines TRBV6-5 with TRBJ1-3; a possible D gene is TRBD1 (5 bases). The CDR3 is 16 residues long. With 0 bases removed from V and 0 bases from J, the gap between germline ends came to 9 bases. Germline V gene data show CDR1 as MNHEY and CDR2 as SVGAGI. CDR3 sequence (DNA): TGTGCCAGCAGTTACTCGGGACTCACCTCTGGAAACACCATATATTTT. This sequence encodes CASSYSGLTSGNTIYF.

The J gene is TRBJ1-2, the V gene TRBV28, with a tentative D call TRBD1 (5 bases). V gave up 1 base and J gave up 8 bases, with 20 bases separating them. Per germline, CDR1 MDHEN and CDR2 SYDVKM. This CDR3 spans 16 amino acids. In DNA, the CDR3 is TGTGCCAGCAGTTTATCCCTCACCTGGGGTGACAGAGGCTACACCTTC. Amino acid sequence: CASSLSLTWGDRGYTF.

The chain links TRBV2 to TRBJ1-1; no reliable D call. The CDR3 runs 13 residues. Trimming removed 3 bases from V and 0 bases from J, with 5 bases in between. Germline V gene lookup returns CDR1 SNHLY and CDR2 FYNNEI. In DNA, the CDR3 is TGTGCCAGCAGTGACCGGGTGAACACTGAAGCTTTCTTT. This gives the protein CASSDRVNTEAFF. The full variable domain, in which reference TRBV2 and TRBJ1-1 provide the parts outside the CDR3, is EPEVTQTPSHQVTQMGQEVILRCVPISNHLYFYWYRQILGQKVEFLVSFYNNEISEKSEIFDDQFSVERPDGSNFTLKIRSTKLEDSAMYFCASSDRVNTEAFFGQGTRLTVV.

The rearrangement joins TRBV6-5 to TRBJ1-4; a possible D gene is TRBD1 (5 bases). The CDR3 extends over 13 amino acids. V gave up 5 bases and J gave up 8 bases, with 12 bases separating them. CDR1 and CDR2 (germline): MNHEY, SVGAGI. The CDR3 DNA is TGTGCCAGCAGTCTGGGGCTCGGCGAAAAACTGTTTTTT. This codes for CASSLGLGEKLFF.

The chain employs TRBV6-1 and TRBJ1-2; D is perhaps TRBD1 (6 bases). CDR3 size: 14 residues. V lost 2 bases to trimming and J lost 4 bases, with 11 bases between them. CDR1 is MNHNS and CDR2 is SASEGT in the germline V gene. The CDR3 loop is CASSEQGISYGYTF. The CDR3 nucleotides read TGTGCCAGCAGTGAACAGGGGATCAGCTATGGCTACACCTTC.

The chain's CDR3 is CASKKGQGYGYTF. The DNA of the CDR3 is TGTGCCAGCAAAAAAGGACAGGGCTATGGCTACACCTTC. The chain joins TRBV6-5 to TRBJ1-2, with 8 nucleotides matching TRBD1. Trimming took 7 bases from V and 4 from J; bases not matched to a gene: 5. The germline V gene encodes CDR1 MNHEY and CDR2 SVGAGI. The length of the CDR3 is 13 residues.

The chain combines TRBV4-3 with TRBJ2-1; D may be TRBD1 (6 bases). Trimming took off 0 bases at V and 3 bases at J, with 12 bases between the two ends. The CDR3 runs to 16 residues. The germline gives CDR1 LGHNA, CDR2 YSLEER. The CDR3 DNA is TGCGCCAGCAGCCAAGACCGGACAGCATACTACAATGAGCAGTTCTTC. The encoded protein is CASSQDRTAYYNEQFF.

CDR3 in amino acids: CSASAAGINEQYF. The CDR3 coding sequence is TGCAGTGCTAGTGCGGCGGGGATAAACGAGCAGTACTTC. The chain carries TRBV20-1 and TRBJ2-7, with D perhaps TRBD2 (6 bases). Germline assignment: CDR1 DFQATT and CDR2 SNEGSKA (reference sequence). Trimming pared 3 bases from V and 5 bases from J, leaving 14 bases between. The CDR3 totals 13 residues.

This chain links TRBV5-1 with TRBJ2-1; 8 bases fit TRBD2. The germline V gene has CDR1 SGHRS and CDR2 YFSETQ. The CDR3 spans 17 residues. V trimming: 0 bases; J trimming: 7 bases; junction bases outside the gene matches: 12. The CDR3 DNA sequence: TGCGCCAGCAGCTTGGAAAGCGGGAGATTTGGTGGAAATGAGCAGTTCTTC. The encoded protein is CASSLESGRFGGNEQFF.

This chain links TRBV21-1 with TRBJ2-1; the table's D call, TRBD1, was not checked against the DNA. TRBV21-1 is deemed a pseudogene. The CDR3 consists of 13 residues. CDR3 loop: CASSKTDRNEQFF. The CDR3 DNA reads TGTGCCAGCAGCAAAACCGACAGAAATGAGCAGTTCTTC.